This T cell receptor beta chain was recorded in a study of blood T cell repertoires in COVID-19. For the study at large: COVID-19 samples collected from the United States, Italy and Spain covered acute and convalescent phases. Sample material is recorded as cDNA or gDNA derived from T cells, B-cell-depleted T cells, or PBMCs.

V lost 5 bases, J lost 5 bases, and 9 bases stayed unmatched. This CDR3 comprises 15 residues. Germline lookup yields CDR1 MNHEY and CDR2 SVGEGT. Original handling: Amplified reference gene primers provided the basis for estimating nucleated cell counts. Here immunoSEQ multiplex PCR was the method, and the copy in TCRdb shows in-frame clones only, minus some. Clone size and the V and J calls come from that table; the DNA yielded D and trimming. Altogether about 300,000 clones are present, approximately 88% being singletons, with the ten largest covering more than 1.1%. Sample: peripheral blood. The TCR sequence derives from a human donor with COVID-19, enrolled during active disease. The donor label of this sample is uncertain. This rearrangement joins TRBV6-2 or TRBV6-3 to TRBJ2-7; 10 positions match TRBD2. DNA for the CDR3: TGTGCCAGCAGTCCGTTACTAGCGGGACCCAACGAGCAGTACTTC. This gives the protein CASSPLLAGPNEQYF.